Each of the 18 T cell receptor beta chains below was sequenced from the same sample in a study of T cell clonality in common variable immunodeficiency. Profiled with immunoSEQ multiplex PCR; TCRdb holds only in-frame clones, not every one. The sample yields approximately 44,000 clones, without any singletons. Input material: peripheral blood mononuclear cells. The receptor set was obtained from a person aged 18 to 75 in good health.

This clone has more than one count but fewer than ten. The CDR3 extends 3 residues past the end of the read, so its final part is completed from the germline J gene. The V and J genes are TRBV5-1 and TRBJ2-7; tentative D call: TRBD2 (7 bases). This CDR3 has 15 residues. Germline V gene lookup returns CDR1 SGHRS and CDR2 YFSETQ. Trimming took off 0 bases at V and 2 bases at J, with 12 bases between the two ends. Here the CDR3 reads CASSLVGGAPYEQYF. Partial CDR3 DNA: TGCGCCAGCAGCTTGGTGGGGGGGGCTCCCTACGAG.

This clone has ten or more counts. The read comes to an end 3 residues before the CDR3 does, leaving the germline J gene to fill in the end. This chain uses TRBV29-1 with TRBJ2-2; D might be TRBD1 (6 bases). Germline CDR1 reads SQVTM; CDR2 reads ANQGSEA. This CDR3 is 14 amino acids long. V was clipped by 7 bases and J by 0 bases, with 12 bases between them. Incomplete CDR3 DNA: TGCAGCGCCGAGCGGACAGCGAACACCGGGGAG. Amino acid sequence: CSAERTANTGE. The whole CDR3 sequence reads CSAERTANTGELFF.

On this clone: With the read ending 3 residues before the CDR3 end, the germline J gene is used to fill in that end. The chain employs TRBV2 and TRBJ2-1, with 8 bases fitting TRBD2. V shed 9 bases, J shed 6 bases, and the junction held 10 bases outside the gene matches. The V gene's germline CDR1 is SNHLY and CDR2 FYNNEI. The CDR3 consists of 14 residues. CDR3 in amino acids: CASHVGTRGNEQFF. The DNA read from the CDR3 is TGTGCCAGTCATGTAGGGACTAGGGGCAATGAG.

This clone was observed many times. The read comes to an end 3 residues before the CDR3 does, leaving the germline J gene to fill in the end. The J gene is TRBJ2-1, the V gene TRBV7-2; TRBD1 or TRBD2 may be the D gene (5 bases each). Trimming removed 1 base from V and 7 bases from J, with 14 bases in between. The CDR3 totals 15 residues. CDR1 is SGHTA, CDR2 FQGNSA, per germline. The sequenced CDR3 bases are TGTGCCAGCAGCTTAGGAGGAGGCAGGGCGAATGAG. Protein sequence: CASSLGGGRANE. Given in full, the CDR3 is CASSLGGGRANEQFF.

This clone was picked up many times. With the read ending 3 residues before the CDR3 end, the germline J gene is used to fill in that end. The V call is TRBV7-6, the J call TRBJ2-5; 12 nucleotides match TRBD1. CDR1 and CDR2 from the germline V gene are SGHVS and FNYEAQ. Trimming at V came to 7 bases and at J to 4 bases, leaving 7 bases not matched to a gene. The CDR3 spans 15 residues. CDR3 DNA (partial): TGTGCCAGCATAAGGGGACAGGGGGCCGGAGAGACC. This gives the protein CASIRGQGAGET. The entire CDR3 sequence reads CASIRGQGAGETQYF.

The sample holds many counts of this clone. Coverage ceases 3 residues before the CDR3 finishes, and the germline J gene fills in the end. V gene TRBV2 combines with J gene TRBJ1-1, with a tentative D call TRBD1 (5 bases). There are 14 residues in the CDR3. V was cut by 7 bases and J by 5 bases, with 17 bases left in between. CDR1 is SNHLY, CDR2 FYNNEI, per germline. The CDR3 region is CASTFGGEGTEAFF. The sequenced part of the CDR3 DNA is TGTGCCAGCACCTTCGGGGGAGAGGGGACTGAA.

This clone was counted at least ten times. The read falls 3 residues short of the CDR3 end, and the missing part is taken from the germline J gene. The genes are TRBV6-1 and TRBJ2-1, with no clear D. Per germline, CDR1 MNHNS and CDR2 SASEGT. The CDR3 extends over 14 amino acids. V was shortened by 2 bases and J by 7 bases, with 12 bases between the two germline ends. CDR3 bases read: TGTGCCAGCAGTGAAACATATCTCCCAAATGAG. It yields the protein CASSETYLPNE. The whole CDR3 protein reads CASSETYLPNEQFF.

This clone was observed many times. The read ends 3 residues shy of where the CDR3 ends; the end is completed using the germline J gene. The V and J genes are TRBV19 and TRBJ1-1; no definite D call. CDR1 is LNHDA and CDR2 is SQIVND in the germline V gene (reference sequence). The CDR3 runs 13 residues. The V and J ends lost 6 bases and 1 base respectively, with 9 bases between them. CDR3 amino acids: CASRLTRNTEAFF. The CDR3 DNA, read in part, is TGTGCCAGTAGGCTAACGCGGAACACTGAA.

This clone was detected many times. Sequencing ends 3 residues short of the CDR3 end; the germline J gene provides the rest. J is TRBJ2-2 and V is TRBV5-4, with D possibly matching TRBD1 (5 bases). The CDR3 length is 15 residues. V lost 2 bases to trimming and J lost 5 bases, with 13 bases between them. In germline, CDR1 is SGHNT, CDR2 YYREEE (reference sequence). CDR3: CASSFLQGRTGELFF. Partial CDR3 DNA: TGTGCCAGCAGCTTCTTGCAGGGTAGGACCGGGGAG.

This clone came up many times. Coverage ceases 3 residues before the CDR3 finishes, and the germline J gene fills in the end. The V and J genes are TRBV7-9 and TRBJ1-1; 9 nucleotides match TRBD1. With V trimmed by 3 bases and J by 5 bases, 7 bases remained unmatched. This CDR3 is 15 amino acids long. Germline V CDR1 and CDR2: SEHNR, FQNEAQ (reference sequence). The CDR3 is CASSFSTGGKTEAFF. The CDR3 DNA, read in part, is TGTGCCAGCAGCTTTTCGACAGGGGGTAAGACTGAA.

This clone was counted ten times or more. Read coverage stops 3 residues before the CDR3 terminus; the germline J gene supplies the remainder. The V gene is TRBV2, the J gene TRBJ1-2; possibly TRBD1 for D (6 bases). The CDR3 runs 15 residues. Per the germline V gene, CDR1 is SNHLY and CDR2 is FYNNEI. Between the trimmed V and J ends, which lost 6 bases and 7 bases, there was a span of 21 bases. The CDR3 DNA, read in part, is TGTGCCAGCAGACCTACTATTACAGGGTTACGTGGC. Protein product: CASRPTITGLRG. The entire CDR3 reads CASRPTITGLRGYTF.

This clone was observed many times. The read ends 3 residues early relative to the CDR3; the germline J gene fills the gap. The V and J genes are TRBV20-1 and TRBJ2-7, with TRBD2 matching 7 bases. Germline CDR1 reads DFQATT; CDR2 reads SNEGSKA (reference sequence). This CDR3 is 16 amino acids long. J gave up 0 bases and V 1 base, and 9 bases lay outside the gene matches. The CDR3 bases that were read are TGCAGTGCTAGAGGATTAGCGGGCCGGAGCTCCTACGAG. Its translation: CSARGLAGRSSYE. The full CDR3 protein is CSARGLAGRSSYEQYF.

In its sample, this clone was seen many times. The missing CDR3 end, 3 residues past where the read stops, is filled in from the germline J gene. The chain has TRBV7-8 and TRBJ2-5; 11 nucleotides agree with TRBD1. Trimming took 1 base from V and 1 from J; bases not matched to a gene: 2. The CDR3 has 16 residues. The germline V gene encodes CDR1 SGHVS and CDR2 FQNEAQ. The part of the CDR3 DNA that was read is TGTGCCAGCAGCTTAGTTGGGACAGGGGGCCAAGAGACC. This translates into CASSLVGTGGQET. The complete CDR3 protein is CASSLVGTGGQETQYF.

CDR3 DNA (partial): TGTGCCAGCCGCCTCTCTATTCAAGAGACC. Amino acid sequence: CASRLSIQET. The full CDR3 is CASRLSIQETQYF. The V call is TRBV18, the J call TRBJ2-5; no reliable D call. The read stops 3 residues short of the end of the CDR3; the missing end is completed from the germline J gene. V dropped 8 bases and J dropped 2 bases, with 12 bases sitting between them. Germline V gene lookup returns CDR1 KGHSH and CDR2 LQKENI. This CDR3 has 13 amino acids.

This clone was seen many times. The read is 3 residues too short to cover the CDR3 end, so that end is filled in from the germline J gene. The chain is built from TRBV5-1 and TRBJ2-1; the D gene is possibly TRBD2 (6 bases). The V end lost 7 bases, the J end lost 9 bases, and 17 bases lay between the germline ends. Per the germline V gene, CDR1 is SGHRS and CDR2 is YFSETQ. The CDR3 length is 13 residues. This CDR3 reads CASRRWGEGEQFF. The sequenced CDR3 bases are TGCGCCAGCCGACGCTGGGGGGAAGGTGAG.

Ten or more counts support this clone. The part of the CDR3 DNA that was read is TGCGCCAGCAGCCACCGACAGAGCACAGATACG. Protein product: CASSHRQSTDT. The whole CDR3 region reads CASSHRQSTDTQYF. This chain connects TRBV5-1 to TRBJ2-3, with D possibly matching TRBD1 (5 bases). The read is 3 residues too short to cover the CDR3 end, so that end is filled in from the germline J gene. This CDR3 region has 14 residues. V was shortened by 4 bases and J by 0 bases, with 9 bases between the two germline ends. Germline CDR1 SGHRS, CDR2 YFSETQ.

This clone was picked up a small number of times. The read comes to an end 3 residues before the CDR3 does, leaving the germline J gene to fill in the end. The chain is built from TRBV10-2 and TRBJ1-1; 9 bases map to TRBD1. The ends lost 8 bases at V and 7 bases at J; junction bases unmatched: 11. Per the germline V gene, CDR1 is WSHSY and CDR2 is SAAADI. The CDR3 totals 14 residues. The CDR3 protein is CASGGLGTGSEAFF. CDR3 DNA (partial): TGCGCCAGCGGCGGTTTAGGGACAGGGAGTGAA.

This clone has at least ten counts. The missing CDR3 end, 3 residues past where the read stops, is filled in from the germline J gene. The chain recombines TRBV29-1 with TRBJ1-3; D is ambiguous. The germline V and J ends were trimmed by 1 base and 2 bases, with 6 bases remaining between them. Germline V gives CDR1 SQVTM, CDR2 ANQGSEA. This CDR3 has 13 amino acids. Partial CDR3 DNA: TGCAGCGTTGAAGTGTCTCCTGGAAACACC. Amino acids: CSVEVSPGNT. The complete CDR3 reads CSVEVSPGNTIYF. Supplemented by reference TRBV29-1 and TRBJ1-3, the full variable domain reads SAVISQKPSRDICQRGTSLTIQCQVDSQVTMMFWYRQQPGQSLTLIATANQGSEATYESGFVIDKFPISRPNLTFSTLTVSNMSPEDSSIYLCSVEVSPGNTIYFGEGSWLTVV.